This TCR beta chain was sequenced for a study of graft-versus-host responses after intestinal transplantation (dated by TCRdb to about 2021). Some background on the complete study: Recipients received multivisceral, liver-intestinal, or isolated intestinal transplants. All recipients received anti-thymocyte globulin induction followed by maintenance tacrolimus and steroids for around three years. Bulk TCR-beta CDR3 sequencing was used to track graft-versus-host and host-versus-graft alloreactive T cell clones in the graft, circulation and bone marrow after intestinal transplantation. Alloreactive clones were identified by sequencing pre-transplant mixed lymphocyte reaction products and comparing these products with unstimulated pre-transplant donor and recipient T cells. The cohort enrolled about 23 intestinal transplant recipients, one of whom was a retransplant, and a few patients without pretransplant specimens were excluded. A peak of at least 4% donor T cells among recipient peripheral blood mononuclear cells was the definition used for donor T cell macrochimerism. Instead of going to the commercial service, samples from a few later patients were sequenced in-house on an Illumina MiSeq and processed with MiXCR. Beyond this particular receptor, the publication reports: In the allografts of patients with donor T cell macrochimerism, GvH to HvG T cell clonal ratios were high. Conclusions were limited by the relatively low number and heterogeneity of intestinal transplant patients. GvH clones were detected in recipient bone marrow, and some appeared earlier in ileal mucosa or blood, consistent with an intestinal mucosal origin. Early after transplant, declines in HvG clones were associated with peak levels of circulating GvH clones.

This specimen's time point label, interpreted: cells obtained before transplantation from donor or recipient. CD3+CD4+ and CD3+CD8+ populations were FACS-sorted from unstimulated pre-transplant donor and recipient cells taken from spleen or lymph nodes. Libraries were built with the immunoSEQ multiplex PCR assay. In most patients, genomic DNA was isolated using the Qiagen DNeasy Blood and Tissue Kit and sent frozen to Adaptive Biotechnologies for TCR sequencing. For most patients, genomic DNA was subjected to high-throughput TCR-beta CDR3 sequencing by Adaptive Biotechnologies. Per the source publication's procedure: TCR sequencing data for around 20 patients were retrieved from Adaptive's ImmunoSEQ software; a few other patients were processed with MiXCR and VDJtools. To correct CD4 versus CD8 sorting errors, any sequence found in both subsets at a frequency ratio below 5:1 was removed. CDR3 nucleotide sequences shared between donor and recipient were removed because their origin could not be assigned. To count as alloreactive, a clone needed at least 2-fold expansion over unstimulated cells and a minimum CFSE-low frequency of 0.002% (template counts) or 0.001% (read counts). Mappable clones were those detected in sequenced pre-transplant spleen, lymph node, or MLR CFSE-low populations of the donor or recipient. Cumulative frequency of alloreactive clones was calculated as a percentage of all sequences weighted by copy number. TCRdb carries this immuneACCESS record with in-frame sequences only. Its versions omit some clonotypes, under half of them owing to an unresolved V gene in the studies checked, with the rest unexplained. From that table come the V and J calls and clone size; the DNA was used to work out D and trimming. The sample table lists some 86,000 clones, 91% of them with a count of one. Together, the top ten hold less than 0.1% of the sample.

Taken from the germline V gene (reference sequence), the CDR1 and CDR2 loops are LNHNV and YYDKDF. The junction carries 10 bases between V and J, which are trimmed by 5 bases and 0 bases respectively. The CDR3 covers 14 residues, taking in both the cysteine and the phenylalanine. The read is trimmed to its CDR3 DNA, 42 bases read in frame from base 1. Remarks on this clone: Its specific antigen is unknown. Base quality data are lacking; no much larger clone is found one base away.

This clonotype originated in a human donor who received an intestinal transplant. The rearranged segments are TRBV15 and TRBJ1-2, with no D gene named confidently. The source was unstimulated CD4+ T cells sorted from spleen or lymph node cells, collected before intestinal transplant. The nucleotide sequence is given as TGTGCCACCAGCCCGAGGGTTCCTAACTATGGCTACACCTTC. It translates as CATSPRVPNYGYTF.